This entry describes one T cell receptor (beta chain). This record belongs to a study of blood T cell repertoires in COVID-19. The CDR3 totals 15 residues. Trimming stripped 0 bases from V and 4 bases from J, with 11 bases between. Germline values: CDR1 LGHNA, CDR2 YNFKEQ. The repertoire was sequenced with immunoSEQ multiplex PCR; TCRdb's copy has only in-frame clones and lacks some. The sample holds tens of thousands of clones, approximately 89% seen once. The V gene is TRBV4-2, the J gene TRBJ2-3; possibly TRBD2 for D (5 bases). This TCR was recovered from a human donor in a cohort sampled during active COVID-19. Sequencing used peripheral blood. The CDR3 DNA follows: TGTGCCAGCAGCCAAGAAGCCGGGAAGGCAGATACGCAGTATTTT. It translates to CASSQEAGKADTQYF.